This T cell receptor beta chain was observed in a study of T cell repertoires in cytomegalovirus infection. Overall study: Indications came from public TCR beta signatures; they pointed to CMV infection and to a matching HLA type. The study, taken as a whole, reports: Pooled public TCR beta family frequency picked out CMV carriers with the relevant HLA. There were HLA-C-restricted CMV-specific TCR beta clonotypes dominating the ex vivo response.

V dropped 4 bases and J dropped 2; count of bases not matched to a gene: 9. CDR3 size: 17 residues. Germline values: CDR1 SGHTA, CDR2 FQGNSA. This clonotype was picked up many times. The antigen is unknown. In TCRdb, the reads were re-called with MiXCR into one record per CDR3 protein. The sample holds roughly 190,000 distinct CDR3 sequences; about a tenth are singletons and the top ten take about 5%. The rearrangement uses TRBV7-2 and TRBJ2-7; 12 bases line up with TRBD2. The TCR was taken from a human donor in good health (CMV status not recorded). Some clones in this sample may be carry-over from other donors' samples. Sequencing input: PBMCs. For the CDR3, the DNA is TGTGCCAGCAGCTACACTAGCGGGAGGAGGGGCGCCTACGAGCAGTACTTC. This codes for CASSYTSGRRGAYEQYF. Full variable domain (remainder filled in from reference TRBV7-2 and TRBJ2-7): GAGVSQSPSNKVTEKGKDVELRCDPISGHTALYWYRQSLGQGLEFLIYFQGNSAPDKSGLPSDRFSAERTGGSVSTLTIQRTQQEDSAVYLCASSYTSGRRGAYEQYFGPGTRLTVT.